These 26 T cell receptor beta chains came from one sample sequenced in a study of cytomegalovirus exposure and HLA in healthy donors. The PCR made use of 60 Vbeta and 13 Jbeta primers. Here immunoSEQ multiplex PCR was the method, and the copy in TCRdb shows in-frame clones only, minus some. The sample has approximately 140,000 clones; 79% are singletons. Material for sequencing was PBMCs. These receptors originate from a man aged 50 to 59 in good health and CMV-seropositive.

The CDR3 bases are TGTGCCAGCAGTAGAGAAGGGGGCGCGAATTCACCCCTCCACTTT. It is translated as CASSREGGANSPLHF. The chain couples TRBV6-5 to TRBJ1-6; 7 positions match TRBD1. The V and J ends lost 5 bases and 7 bases, in that order; junction bases with no gene match: 8. The CDR3 covers 15 residues. The germline V gene encodes CDR1 MNHEY and CDR2 SVGAGI.

This chain joins TRBV6-6 and TRBJ1-1, with 8 bases lining up with TRBD1. With V trimmed by 6 bases and J by 0 bases, 3 bases remained unmatched. This CDR3 has 14 amino acids. Germline loops: CDR1 MNHNY, CDR2 SVGAGI (reference sequence). Written as DNA, the CDR3 is TGTGCCAGCAGCCGGACAGGGATGAACACTGAAGCTTTCTTT. Amino acid sequence: CASSRTGMNTEAFF.

J is TRBJ1-6 and V is TRBV18; a possible D gene is TRBD1 (6 bases). CDR3 size: 14 residues. Looked up from germline, CDR1 is KGHSH and CDR2 is LQKENI. V was cut by 2 bases and J by 7 bases, with 9 bases left in between. CDR3 protein: CASSPTTGNSPLHF. CDR3 DNA sequence: TGTGCCAGCTCACCAACGACAGGAAATTCACCCCTCCACTTT.

The CDR3 region is CASRWGRASPEAFF. The CDR3 DNA reads as TGTGCCAGCAGGTGGGGCAGGGCGTCACCTGAAGCTTTCTTT. The rearrangement joins TRBV27 to TRBJ1-1; perhaps TRBD1 as D (5 bases). CDR3 length equals 14 residues. Germline loops: CDR1 MNHEY, CDR2 SMNVEV (reference sequence). V gave up 6 bases and J gave up 6 bases, with 17 bases separating them.

This clone occurred a few times. This chain links TRBV7-9 with TRBJ2-7, with 7 nucleotides matching TRBD2. This CDR3 spans 16 amino acids. Per the germline V gene, CDR1 is SEHNR and CDR2 is FQNEAQ (reference sequence). The trim removed 5 bases at V and 7 bases at J, leaving 17 bases unmatched. CDR3 sequence (DNA): TGTGCCAGCAGCATTAGGCTAGGCGGGAGAAGTCGGGAGCAGTACTTC. Translated, it gives CASSIRLGGRSREQYF.

CDR3 DNA: TGTGCCAGCAGCTTAGTCGGGGGGACTACCTACAATGAGCAGTTCTTC. This encodes CASSLVGGTTYNEQFF. The V and J genes are TRBV11-2 and TRBJ2-1; 7 nucleotides align to TRBD2. After removal of 1 base from V and 2 bases from J, the junction contained 5 bases not matched to a gene. CDR1 and CDR2 (germline): SGHAT, FQNNGV. The CDR3 contains 16 residues.

This chain links TRBV30 with TRBJ1-1; TRBD1 matches 7 bases. Per germline, CDR1 GTSNPN and CDR2 SVGIG (reference sequence). Trimming at V came to 2 bases and at J to 5 bases, leaving 8 bases not matched to a gene. The CDR3 runs to 14 residues. CDR3 protein: CAWSKGGASTEAFF. The CDR3, as DNA: TGTGCCTGGAGTAAAGGGGGCGCTTCTACTGAAGCTTTCTTT.

This chain joins TRBV5-1 and TRBJ2-7, with 14 bases that match TRBD2. Germline V lookup: CDR1 SGHRS, CDR2 YFSETQ. The length of the CDR3 is 15 residues. The trim removed 4 bases at V and 7 bases at J, leaving 7 bases unmatched. CDR3: CASSARLAGGPEQYF. CDR3 DNA: TGCGCCAGCAGCGCGAGACTAGCGGGAGGGCCGGAGCAGTACTTC.

This chain connects TRBV30 to TRBJ2-5; perhaps TRBD1 as D (6 bases). CDR3 size: 13 residues. In germline, CDR1 is GTSNPN, CDR2 SVGIG (reference sequence). The V end lost 4 bases, the J end lost 4 bases, and 13 bases lay between the germline ends. This CDR3 reads CAWTPQGVETQYF. Written as DNA, the CDR3 is TGTGCCTGGACTCCACAGGGAGTAGAGACCCAGTACTTC.

The chain uses TRBV7-8 and TRBJ2-5; D possibly corresponds to TRBD2 (7 bases). CDR1 SGHVS and CDR2 FQNEAQ come from the germline V gene. Trimming took off 5 bases at V and 9 bases at J, with 28 bases between the two ends. The CDR3 loop spans 17 amino acids. The chain's CDR3 is CASSPSGAPLTRGSQYF. The CDR3 nucleotides read TGTGCCAGCAGCCCTAGCGGAGCCCCGCTCACGAGGGGGTCCCAGTACTTC.

This chain joins TRBV4-1 and TRBJ2-7; 14 bases are a match to TRBD2. J lost 0 bases, V lost 0 bases, and 7 bases had no gene match. CDR1 is MGHRA, CDR2 YSYEKL, per germline. This CDR3 has 19 residues. CDR3 residues: CASSQDMGLAGAYSYEQYF. The CDR3 coding sequence is TGCGCCAGCAGCCAAGATATGGGACTAGCGGGAGCCTACTCCTACGAGCAGTACTTC.

As to this clone: This sample includes further DNA sequences coding for the same CDR3. The chain joins TRBV11-3 to TRBJ2-1; 8 bases map to TRBD1. CDR1 and CDR2 (germline): SGHNT, YENEEA. Trimming took 5 bases from V and 7 from J; bases not matched to a gene: 7. This CDR3 has 14 amino acids. CDR3 in amino acids: CASSRTGFGNEQFF. DNA of the CDR3: TGTGCCAGCAGCCGGACAGGGTTCGGAAATGAGCAGTTCTTC.

The V gene is TRBV28, the J gene TRBJ1-5; D uncertain. Trimming removed 4 bases from V and 5 bases from J, with 6 bases in between. There are 12 residues in the CDR3. Per the germline V gene, CDR1 is MDHEN and CDR2 is SYDVKM. DNA of the CDR3: TGTGCCAGCAGTTCCCTAGATCAGCCCCAGCATTTT. Translating gives CASSSLDQPQHF.

The chain recombines TRBV14 with TRBJ2-5; 11 nucleotides line up with TRBD2. Germline V gene sequence: CDR1 SGHDN, CDR2 FVKESK. This CDR3 region has 18 residues. The ends lost 1 base at V and 3 bases at J; junction bases unmatched: 10. The CDR3 protein is CASSQARLAGRWEETQYF. CDR3 DNA sequence: TGTGCCAGCAGCCAAGCGAGACTAGCGGGAAGATGGGAAGAGACCCAGTACTTC. Supplemented by reference TRBV14 and TRBJ2-5, the full variable domain reads EAGVTQFPSHSVIEKGQTVTLRCDPISGHDNLYWYRRVMGKEIKFLLHFVKESKQDESGMPNNRFLAERTGGTYSTLKVQPAELEDSGVYFCASSQARLAGRWEETQYFGPGTRLLVL.

The chain recombines TRBV2 with TRBJ2-1, with a weak D call TRBD2 (6 bases). The CDR3 has 14 residues. Trimming removed 4 bases from V and 3 bases from J, with 10 bases in between. The germline gives CDR1 SNHLY, CDR2 FYNNEI. DNA for the CDR3: TGTGCCAGCAGTGTGGAGGGCGTCTACAATGAGCAGTTCTTC. Its translation: CASSVEGVYNEQFF.

This chain links TRBV11-2 with TRBJ1-2; 12 nucleotides line up with TRBD1. The CDR3 consists of 17 residues. Germline V gene data show CDR1 as SGHAT and CDR2 as FQNNGV. J lost 3 bases, V lost 1 base, and 6 bases had no gene match. The CDR3 nucleotides read TGTGCCAGCAGCTTAGTTCCGGGACAGGGGGCTTACTATGGCTACACCTTC. Its protein product is CASSLVPGQGAYYGYTF.

The chain carries TRBV10-3 and TRBJ2-5, with 7 nucleotides matching TRBD2. Germline values: CDR1 ENHRY, CDR2 SYGVKD. The V segment lost 10 bases and the J segment 1 base; nucleotides outside the gene matches: 18. CDR3 length: 17 amino acids. The CDR3 here is CATKNIEGRGIQETQYF. In DNA form, the CDR3 reads TGTGCCACAAAAAATATAGAGGGGAGGGGTATCCAAGAGACCCAGTACTTC.

This clone was seen a few times. The chain joins TRBV5-1 to TRBJ1-3, with D perhaps TRBD1 (5 bases). V was cut by 0 bases and J by 3 bases, with 10 bases left in between. CDR1 SGHRS and CDR2 YFSETQ come from the germline V gene. The CDR3 runs 15 residues. DNA for the CDR3: TGCGCCAGCAGCTTGGATCAGGGTTATGGAAACACCATATATTTT. It specifies CASSLDQGYGNTIYF.

The V call is TRBV10-1, the J call TRBJ2-7, with 10 nucleotides matching TRBD2. Germline V gives CDR1 WNHNN, CDR2 SYGVQD (reference sequence). The CDR3 totals 14 residues. The J segment lost 2 bases and the V segment lost 5 bases, leaving 3 bases of the junction unmatched. Here the CDR3 DNA reads TGCGCCAGCAGTTCTAGCGGGGGAGCCTACGAGCAGTACTTC. Its protein is CASSSSGGAYEQYF.

Remarks on this clone: One junction end does not reproduce the germline sequence, and a read error may be involved. The sample holds other DNA sequences that translate to the same CDR3. The chain carries TRBV7-2 and TRBJ2-4; tentative D call: TRBD2 (6 bases). Germline V gives CDR1 SGHTA, CDR2 FQGNSA. CDR3 size: 16 residues. Written as DNA, the CDR3 is TGCGCCAGCAGCTTGTCTTCGGGGGTGGCCAAAAACATTCAGTACTTC. It translates to CASSLSSGVAKNIQYF.

The rearrangement uses TRBV4-2 and TRBJ2-5, with D maybe TRBD2 (5 bases). The V end lost 0 bases, the J end lost 5 bases, and 16 bases lay between the germline ends. The CDR3 contains 16 residues. Germline V gene lookup returns CDR1 LGHNA and CDR2 YNFKEQ. CDR3 protein: CASSQEEKRSGETQYF. In DNA, the CDR3 is TGTGCCAGCAGCCAAGAGGAAAAGCGGTCCGGGGAGACCCAGTACTTC.

CDR3 residues: CASSRVTSGSYEQYF. The CDR3 DNA follows: TGTGCCAGCAGTCGTGTCACTAGCGGATCCTACGAGCAGTACTTC. The chain recombines TRBV5-4 with TRBJ2-7, with 8 bases that match TRBD2. Germline values: CDR1 SGHNT, CDR2 YYREEE (reference sequence). With V trimmed by 5 bases and J by 1 base, 8 bases remained unmatched. This CDR3 spans 15 amino acids.

This chain links TRBV28 with TRBJ2-7, with 11 positions matching TRBD1. Germline V gene sequence: CDR1 MDHEN, CDR2 SYDVKM. After removal of 4 bases from V and 3 bases from J, the junction contained 5 bases not matched to a gene. The CDR3 extends over 15 amino acids. This chain's CDR3 is CASSSPGQGVYEQYF. The DNA for the CDR3 is TGTGCCAGCAGTTCCCCGGGACAGGGGGTCTACGAGCAGTACTTC.

The genes are TRBV5-3 and TRBJ2-7; TRBD2 agrees at 11 bases. TRBV5-3 is reported as an ORF; its role is uncertain. This CDR3 contains 14 residues. With V trimmed by 4 bases and J by 5 bases, 5 bases remained unmatched. CDR3 region: CARSSSGRAHEQYF. The DNA of the CDR3 is TGTGCCAGAAGCAGTAGCGGGAGGGCTCACGAGCAGTACTTC.

In this sample, this clone turned up once. The V and J genes are TRBV28 and TRBJ2-5; 12 bases are a match to TRBD2. Germline V lookup: CDR1 MDHEN, CDR2 SYDVKM. This CDR3 is 17 amino acids long. V was pared by 5 bases and J by 5 bases, with 12 bases of the junction left unmatched. As DNA, the CDR3 is TGTGCCAGCAGTCCCGGACTAGCGGGACCGATAAGGGAGACCCAGTACTTC. Translation gives CASSPGLAGPIRETQYF.

This clone was seen many times. A single base separates this from a much larger clone, so it may be a read error. CDR3: CASTGGSQPQHF. The DNA of the CDR3 is TGTGCCAGCACCGGGGGAAGTCAGCCCCAGCATTTT. The chain carries TRBV7-2 and TRBJ1-5; D is perhaps TRBD1 (5 bases). The V end lost 7 bases, the J end lost 6 bases, and 10 bases lay between the germline ends. Germline-derived CDR1 and CDR2 are SGHTA and FQGNSA. CDR3 length equals 12 residues.